Listed below are T cell receptor beta chains from one sample, sequenced in a study of T cell changes during pregnancy in multiple sclerosis. The assay was immunoSEQ multiplex PCR, and TCRdb's table has in-frame clones only and misses some. Of under 110,000 clones in the sample, 85% to 95% were seen once. Sequenced here: peripheral blood, sampled after pregnancy. The source is a female donor with multiple sclerosis, enrolled in a pregnancy study. Both conserved end residues are part of each CDR3. A D gene is named only where the DNA matches it firmly. Clone sizes are given selectively: once, few, many, or a class where the clone is expanded.

TGTGCCAGCAGCCGTACGGTCTGGGACAGGGAGGACTTC,CASSRTVWDREDF,TRBJ2-7,NA,TRBV21-1,NA
TGTGCCAGCAGCTTAGCGTTAGGACAGGGAACAGATACGCAGTATTTT,CASSLALGQGTDTQYF,TRBJ2-3,TRBD1,TRBV7-6,NA
TGCGCCAGCAGCTTCCCCCCAGGGGAAGGTTCGGGCTACACCTTC,CASSFPPGEGSGYTF,TRBJ1-2,NA,TRBV5-1,NA
TGTGCCAGCAGCGGACGGGGGGGCAATGAGCAGTTCTTC,CASSGRGGNEQFF,TRBJ2-1,TRBD2,TRBV5-4,NA
TGCGCCAGCAGCATAACAGGGGAATACGAGCAGTACTTC,CASSITGEYEQYF,TRBJ2-7,TRBD1,TRBV5-1,NA
TGTGCCAGCAGTGAATATGAGGGACAGGGGGTACTCGACTTTTTTAGCAATCAGCCCCAGCATTTT,CASSEYEGQGVLDFFSNQPQHF,TRBJ1-5,TRBD1,TRBV6-1,NA
TGTGCCAGTAGTATTAACAGAGGGGAGACCCAGTACTTC,CASSINRGETQYF,TRBJ2-5,NA,TRBV19,NA
TGTGCCAGCAGCCAGCTGACAGGACAGGCGAAGCCCCATTCACCCCTCCACTTT,CASSQLTGQAKPHSPLHF,TRBJ1-6,TRBD1,TRBV4-2,NA
TGTGCCAGCAGCCGTTTGGAGGGCTACACCTTC,CASSRLEGYTF,TRBJ1-2,NA,TRBV6-1,NA
TGCGCCAGCAGCTTGTTAGGGGTCTCTGGAAACACCATATATTTT,CASSLLGVSGNTIYF,TRBJ1-3,NA,TRBV5-1,NA
TGTGCCATCACCCCGAGCTCCTCCTCTGGAAACACCATATATTTT,CAITPSSSSGNTIYF,TRBJ1-3,NA,TRBV10-3,NA
TGCGCCAGCAGCTTCTCAGGGCAAGAGACCCAGTACTTC,CASSFSGQETQYF,TRBJ2-5,NA,TRBV5-1,NA
TGTGCCACAGCCCCCGGGAGGGGCACCGGGGAGCTGTTTTTT,CATAPGRGTGELFF,TRBJ2-2,TRBD2,TRBV19,NA
TGTGCCAGCAGTTACGACCTCGAGGCTAGCAATCAGCCCCAGCATTTT,CASSYDLEASNQPQHF,TRBJ1-5,NA,TRBV6-6,NA
TGTGCCAGCAGCCAGGGACAGAACACTGAAGCTTTCTTT,CASSQGQNTEAFF,TRBJ1-1,NA,TRBV7-3,NA
TGTGCCAGCAGTGATGGGGCCCTGAGCTCCTACGAGCAGTACTTC,CASSDGALSSYEQYF,TRBJ2-7,NA,TRBV25-1,NA
TGTGCCATCAGTGAGGAGGGTAGGGGGAATGAAAAACTGTTTTTT,CAISEEGRGNEKLFF,TRBJ1-4,NA,TRBV10-3,NA
TGCGCCAGCAGCTTGGGCCGGGGCGGGGGGCCCGGGGCCAACGTCCTGACTTTC,CASSLGRGGGPGANVLTF,TRBJ2-6,TRBD2,TRBV5-1,NA
TGTGCCAGCAGTCGATCCCGACAGGGCGGAAATCAGCCCCAGCATTTT,CASSRSRQGGNQPQHF,TRBJ1-5,TRBD1,TRBV6-6,NA
TGTGCCAGCAGCCTCTTGAACACTGAAGCTTTCTTT,CASSLLNTEAFF,TRBJ1-1,NA,TRBV6-1,NA
TGCGCCAGCAGCCCAGATCAGCGGGACACAGATACGCAGTATTTT,CASSPDQRDTDTQYF,TRBJ2-3,TRBD2,TRBV4-1,NA
TGTGCCAGCAGCCCGGACAGTACGAACACTGAAGCTTTCTTT,CASSPDSTNTEAFF,TRBJ1-1,NA,TRBV5-4,NA
TGTGCCAGTAGTATAGGCGGGAGGGGCGAGCAGTACTTC,CASSIGGRGEQYF,TRBJ2-7,TRBD2,TRBV19,NA
TGTGCCAGCGGAACAGGGTCTGGGGCCAACGTCCTGACTTTC,CASGTGSGANVLTF,TRBJ2-6,NA,TRBV2,NA
TGCGCCAGCAGCCGCGGAGGCGAAAGACCCTCCTACGAGCAGTACTTC,CASSRGGERPSYEQYF,TRBJ2-7,NA,TRBV5-1,NA
TGTGCTAGTGGAACGGCGCGGGGCACATATGGCTACACCTTC,CASGTARGTYGYTF,TRBJ1-2,NA,TRBV12-5,NA
TGCAGCGTCCTCTCGGGGGTCGTTCACAATGAGCAGTTCTTC,CSVLSGVVHNEQFF,TRBJ2-1,NA,TRBV29-1,once
TGTGCTAGTGGTGGAGCGGGAGGTGGGGATGAGCAGTTCTTC,CASGGAGGGDEQFF,TRBJ2-1,TRBD2,TRBV12-5,NA
TGTGCCAGCAGAAACCGGGACATAGGATTTGGAGAGCAGTACTTC,CASRNRDIGFGEQYF,TRBJ2-7,NA,TRBV11-2,once
TGTGCCATCACCTCTCCGGGACTAGTAACTGAGCAGTTCTTC,CAITSPGLVTEQFF,TRBJ2-1,TRBD2,TRBV10-3,NA
TGTGCCAGCAGCTTTAGCCCGTCTGGGGCCAACGTCCTGACTTTC,CASSFSPSGANVLTF,TRBJ2-6,NA,TRBV7-3,NA
TGTGCCAGCAGGGCGACTGCCCGTAACTATGGCTACACCTTC,CASRATARNYGYTF,TRBJ1-2,NA,TRBV6-1,NA
TGCGCCAGCACCGGGACAGGGTTAGGTGAGCAGTTCTTC,CASTGTGLGEQFF,TRBJ2-1,TRBD1,TRBV5-1,NA
TGTGCCAGCCGACTCCGGGGGACTGAAGCTTTCTTT,CASRLRGTEAFF,TRBJ1-1,NA,TRBV6-6,NA
TGTGCCAGCTCACCCGCGGGGGGCCCTGAAGCTTTCTTT,CASSPAGGPEAFF,TRBJ1-1,NA,TRBV18,NA
TGTGCCAGCAGCTTAGCCCCGGGACTAGCGGGATATGAGCAGTTCTTC,CASSLAPGLAGYEQFF,TRBJ2-1,TRBD2,TRBV13,NA
TGTGCCAGCAGTGATCTCCAGGGAAGCTACTCTGAAGCTTTCTTT,CASSDLQGSYSEAFF,TRBJ1-1,NA,TRBV6-1,NA
TGTGCCAGTATTTCAACGTGGGGACAGCACAACACTGAAGCTTTCTTT,CASISTWGQHNTEAFF,TRBJ1-1,TRBD1,TRBV19,NA
TGCGCCAGCAGCCCGGACAGGGGTTTCACAGATACGCAGTATTTT,CASSPDRGFTDTQYF,TRBJ2-3,TRBD1,TRBV5-1,NA
TGTGCCAGCAGTGAAGCGCTCGGACAGTTTGTAGACACTGAAGCTTTCTTT,CASSEALGQFVDTEAFF,TRBJ1-1,NA,TRBV2,NA
TGTGCCAGCAGTTACTCGACAGATAGCAATCAGCCCCAGCATTTT,CASSYSTDSNQPQHF,TRBJ1-5,NA,TRBV6-6,NA
TGTGCCAGCGGCCGACTAGCGGGGGAAGATACGCAGTATTTT,CASGRLAGEDTQYF,TRBJ2-3,TRBD2,TRBV9,NA
TGCGCCAGCAGTCAATCTGTATTCGGGCAGGGGGCGTCGGACTATGGCTACACCTTC,CASSQSVFGQGASDYGYTF,TRBJ1-2,TRBD1,TRBV23-1,few
TGCGCCAGCAGCGCCCGACAGGGTGGAGGGCAGTACTTC,CASSARQGGGQYF,TRBJ2-4,NA,TRBV4-1,once
TGTGCCAGCAATGAGGGACTAGTAGAGTCCCAGTACTTC,CASNEGLVESQYF,TRBJ2-5,TRBD2,TRBV2,once
TGTGCCAGCAGTTTATCTTCCGGGGGGGATGGCACCGGGGAGCTGTTTTTT,CASSLSSGGDGTGELFF,TRBJ2-2,TRBD2,TRBV27,NA
TGTGCCAGCTCCCCCATTTCAGGGGGTGACGAGCAGTACTTC,CASSPISGGDEQYF,TRBJ2-7,TRBD1,TRBV18,NA
TGTGCCAGCAGCTCCCTTAGCGGGAGGGCCGCAGATACGCAGTATTTT,CASSSLSGRAADTQYF,TRBJ2-3,TRBD2,TRBV7-9,NA
TGTGCCAGTAATAACCGGGACAGGGGGCTGAATGAGCAGTTCTTC,CASNNRDRGLNEQFF,TRBJ2-1,TRBD1,TRBV19,NA
TGTGCCAGCAGCGCGACAGGGGGCCGCACCGGGGAGCTGTTTTTT,CASSATGGRTGELFF,TRBJ2-2,TRBD1,TRBV6-5,NA
TGCGCCAGCAGTTCTACCAGGACCGGGGAGCTGTTTTTT,CASSSTRTGELFF,TRBJ2-2,NA,TRBV5-1,NA
TGTGCCAGCAGTACTACAGGGGGCCGGATGAACACTGAAGCTTTCTTT,CASSTTGGRMNTEAFF,TRBJ1-1,TRBD1,TRBV28,NA
TGTGCCAGCAGCGTAGGGGCACAGTCCAATCAGCCCCAGCATTTT,CASSVGAQSNQPQHF,TRBJ1-5,NA,TRBV9,NA
TGTGCCAGCTCACCCGGACAGGGGGCTAGTGGGGCCAACGTCCTGACTTTC,CASSPGQGASGANVLTF,TRBJ2-6,TRBD1,TRBV18,NA